This TCR beta chain was sequenced in a study of cytomegalovirus exposure and HLA in healthy donors. Study-level results: Judged likely to be a sequencing artifact was a cluster of highly shared sequence variants. According to the study, 150 to 200 TCR beta chains were cytomegalovirus-associated.

With V trimmed by 4 bases and J by 9 bases, 3 bases remained unmatched. Germline V gives CDR1 SGHDN, CDR2 FVKESK. This CDR3 is built from 13 residues. Primers: 60 Vbeta forward and 13 Jbeta reverse. TCRdb keeps only in-frame clones here, not all; method: immunoSEQ multiplex PCR. The sample holds around 130,000 clones, around 74% seen once. A remark on this clone: Its antigen is unknown.

This TCR was sampled from a man in his forties in good health and CMV-seropositive. The chain has TRBV14 and TRBJ2-1, with TRBD2 identical over 10 bases. Sequenced sample: PBMCs. This CDR3 is CASSPSSGSEQFF. For the CDR3, the DNA is TGTGCCAGCAGCCCCTCTAGCGGGAGTGAGCAGTTCTTC.